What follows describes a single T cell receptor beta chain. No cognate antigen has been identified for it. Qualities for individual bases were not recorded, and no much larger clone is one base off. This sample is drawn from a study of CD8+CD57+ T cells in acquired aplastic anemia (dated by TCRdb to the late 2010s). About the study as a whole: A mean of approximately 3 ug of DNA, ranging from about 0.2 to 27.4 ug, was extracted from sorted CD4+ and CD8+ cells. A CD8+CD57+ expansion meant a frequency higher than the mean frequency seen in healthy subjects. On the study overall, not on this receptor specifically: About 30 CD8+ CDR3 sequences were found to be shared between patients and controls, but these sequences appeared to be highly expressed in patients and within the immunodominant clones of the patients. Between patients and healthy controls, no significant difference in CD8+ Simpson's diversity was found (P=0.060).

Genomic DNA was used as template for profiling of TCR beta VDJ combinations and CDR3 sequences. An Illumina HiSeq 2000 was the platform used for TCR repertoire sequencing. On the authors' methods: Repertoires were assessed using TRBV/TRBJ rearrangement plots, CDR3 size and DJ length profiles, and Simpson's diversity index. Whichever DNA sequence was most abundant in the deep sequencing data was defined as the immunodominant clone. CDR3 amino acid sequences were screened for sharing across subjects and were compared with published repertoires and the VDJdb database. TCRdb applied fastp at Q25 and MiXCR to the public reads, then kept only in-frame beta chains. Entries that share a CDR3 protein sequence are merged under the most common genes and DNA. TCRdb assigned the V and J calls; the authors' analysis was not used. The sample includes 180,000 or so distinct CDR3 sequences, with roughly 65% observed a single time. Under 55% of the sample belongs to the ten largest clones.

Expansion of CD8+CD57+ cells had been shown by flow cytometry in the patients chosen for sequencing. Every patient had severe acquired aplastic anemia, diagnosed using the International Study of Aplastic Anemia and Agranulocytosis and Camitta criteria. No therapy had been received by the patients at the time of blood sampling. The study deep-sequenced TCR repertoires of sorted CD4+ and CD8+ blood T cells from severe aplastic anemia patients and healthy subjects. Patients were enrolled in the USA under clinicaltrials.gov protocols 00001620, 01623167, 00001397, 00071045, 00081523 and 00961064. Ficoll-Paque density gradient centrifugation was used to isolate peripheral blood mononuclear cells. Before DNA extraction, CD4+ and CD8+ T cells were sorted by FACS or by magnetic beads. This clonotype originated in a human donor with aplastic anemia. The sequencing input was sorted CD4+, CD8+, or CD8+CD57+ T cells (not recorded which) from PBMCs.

The nucleotide sequence is TGTGCCAGTAGTATCCAGACGACGGGTGAGCAGTTCTTC. Its translation reads: CASSIQTTGEQFF. The chain links TRBV19 with TRBJ2-1; the D segment cannot be called with confidence. The junction carries 12 bases between V and J, which are trimmed by 3 bases and 9 bases respectively. Taken from the germline V gene (reference sequence), the CDR1 and CDR2 loops are LNHDA and SQIVND. Spanning cysteine to phenylalanine, the CDR3 consists of 13 amino acids. Of all the DNA, just the CDR3 is kept, 39 bases in frame from base 1.